This T cell receptor (beta chain) appears in the sequencing data of a study of CD8 T cells in Susac syndrome. The germline gives CDR1 DFQATT, CDR2 SNEGSKA (reference sequence). CDR3 size: 13 residues. The V gene end was trimmed by 5 bases and the J gene end by 7 bases; junction bases not matched to a gene: 11. Random hexamers served to reverse transcribe about 0.5 to 1 ug RNA. A single record per CDR3 protein comes from TCRdb applying MiXCR to the immunoSEQ multiplex PCR reads. This sample has about 210,000 distinct CDR3 sequences, with 95% found just once. Negative isolation yielded the CD8+ and CD4+ T cells, while FACS enriched the TEMRA cells.

The rearrangement joins TRBV20-1 to TRBJ2-7, with 7 nucleotides matching TRBD2. The sample taken for sequencing was CD4+ T cells from PBMCs. This clonotype was sampled from a human donor with multiple sclerosis. The CDR3 here is CSALTQTSSEQYF. The DNA of the CDR3 is TGCAGTGCTCTTACCCAGACTAGCTCGGAGCAGTACTTC.